This paragraph covers one T cell receptor beta chain sequence. The data were obtained in a study of blood T cell repertoires in COVID-19. Study as a whole: Sites in the United States, Italy and Spain provided acute and convalescent COVID-19 samples.

In the original processing: By means of reference gene primer amplification, nucleated cell counts were estimated. The data were produced by immunoSEQ multiplex PCR, yet TCRdb's version contains in-frame clones alone and is incomplete. For V, J and clone size, that table is used; D and trimming come from the DNA. This sample carries about 360,000 clones, 70% to 85% of them seen once, and the ten largest clones take about 1%. From germline, CDR1 is MDHEN and CDR2 SYDVKM. This CDR3 contains 17 residues. V dropped 6 bases and J dropped 8; count of bases not matched to a gene: 16. Sequencing was carried out using peripheral blood. The source is a human donor with acute or convalescent COVID-19. The donor label of this sample is uncertain. The V call is TRBV28, the J call TRBJ1-2; 12 positions agree with TRBD1. Here the CDR3 reads CASSDYNSGTGGDGYTF. CDR3 bases: TGTGCCAGCAGCGACTACAATTCCGGGACAGGGGGCGACGGCTACACCTTC.